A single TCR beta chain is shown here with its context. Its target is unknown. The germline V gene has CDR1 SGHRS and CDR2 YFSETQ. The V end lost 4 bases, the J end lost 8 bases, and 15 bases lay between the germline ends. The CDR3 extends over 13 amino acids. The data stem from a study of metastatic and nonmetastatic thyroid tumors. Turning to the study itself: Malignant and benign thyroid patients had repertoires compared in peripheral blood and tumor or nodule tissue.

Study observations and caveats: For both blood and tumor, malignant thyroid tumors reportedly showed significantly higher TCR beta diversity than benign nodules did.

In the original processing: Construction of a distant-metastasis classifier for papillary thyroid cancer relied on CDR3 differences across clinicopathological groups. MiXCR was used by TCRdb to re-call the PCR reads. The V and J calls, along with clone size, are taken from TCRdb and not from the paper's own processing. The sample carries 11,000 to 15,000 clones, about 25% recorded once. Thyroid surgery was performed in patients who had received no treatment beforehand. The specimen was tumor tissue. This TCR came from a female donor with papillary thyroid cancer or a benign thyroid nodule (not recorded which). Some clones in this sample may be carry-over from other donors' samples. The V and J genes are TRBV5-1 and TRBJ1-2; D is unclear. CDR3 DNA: TGCGCCAGCAGCCCGGAAGTGGGGTACGGCTACACCTTC. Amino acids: CASSPEVGYGYTF.